These T cell receptor beta chains were read from a single sample in a study of T cells after yellow fever vaccination. TCRdb re-called the 5' RACE reads with MiXCR, one entry per CDR3 protein. This table holds 550,000 or so distinct CDR3 sequences, 19% found once. This sample comprised PBMCs, obtained 15 days after the yellow fever booster vaccination. The receptors were gathered from a man aged 25-45 years who received the YFV17D yellow fever vaccine. CDR3s include the opening cysteine and the closing phenylalanine or tryptophan. Fields, in order: CDR3 DNA, CDR3 protein, clone size, D gene, V gene, J gene. The D gene is left open where the match is weak. The size entry is marked missing in some rows and otherwise reads once, few, many or a size class.

CDR3nt: TGTGCCAGCAGCCCCACCGGCGGAGGAGGGCAGTTCTTC; CDR3aa: CASSPTGGGGQFF; abundance: few; d_gene: -; v_gene: TRBV14; j_gene: TRBJ2-1
CDR3nt: TGCGCCAGCAGTGAGTCGATTTCCAGGGATGAGCAGTTCTTC; CDR3aa: CASSESISRDEQFF; abundance: few; d_gene: -; v_gene: TRBV10-1; j_gene: TRBJ2-1
CDR3nt: TGCAGTGCTAGAGCGGGGAGCGAGACCCAGTACTTC; CDR3aa: CSARAGSETQYF; abundance: -; d_gene: -; v_gene: TRBV20-1; j_gene: TRBJ2-5
CDR3nt: TGTGCCAGCAGTTATTTGCTGGGGCCCCGCAGCGGGAACGAGCAGTACTTC; CDR3aa: CASSYLLGPRSGNEQYF; abundance: few; d_gene: TRBD2; v_gene: TRBV6-5; j_gene: TRBJ2-7
CDR3nt: TGTGCCAGCAGCCCCGGGTGGGCCGGGAGAGATAACTATGGCTACACCTTC; CDR3aa: CASSPGWAGRDNYGYTF; abundance: few; d_gene: -; v_gene: TRBV7-9; j_gene: TRBJ1-2
CDR3nt: TGCAGTGCTGGGGTAGCGGGAGGGCGGAGTGAGCAGTTCTTC; CDR3aa: CSAGVAGGRSEQFF; abundance: few; d_gene: TRBD2; v_gene: TRBV20-1; j_gene: TRBJ2-1
CDR3nt: TGTGCCAGCAGCTCGTTTGGGGACCAGTACTTC; CDR3aa: CASSSFGDQYF; abundance: few; d_gene: -; v_gene: TRBV7-2; j_gene: TRBJ2-5
CDR3nt: TGCAGTGCTTTGACGACCAGCAACCAAGAGACCCAGTACTTC; CDR3aa: CSALTTSNQETQYF; abundance: many; d_gene: -; v_gene: TRBV20-1; j_gene: TRBJ2-5
CDR3nt: TGTGCCAGCAGGCTTTACGGTGAAGATACGCAGTATTTT; CDR3aa: CASRLYGEDTQYF; abundance: -; d_gene: -; v_gene: TRBV12-3/TRBV12-4; j_gene: TRBJ2-3
CDR3nt: TGCAGTGCTAGAGCCAGAGACGGAGACATTCAGTACTTC; CDR3aa: CSARARDGDIQYF; abundance: many; d_gene: -; v_gene: TRBV20-1; j_gene: TRBJ2-4
CDR3nt: TGTGCCAGCAGCTTAACTAGCGGGCCCGCCTACGAGCAGTACTTC; CDR3aa: CASSLTSGPAYEQYF; abundance: few; d_gene: TRBD2; v_gene: TRBV7-2; j_gene: TRBJ2-7
CDR3nt: TGTGCCAGTAGCGGGAATACGGTTAGCACAGATACGCAGTATTTT; CDR3aa: CASSGNTVSTDTQYF; abundance: -; d_gene: -; v_gene: TRBV19; j_gene: TRBJ2-3
CDR3nt: TGCAGCGTGGGGACCCCGATTGAGCAGTACTTC; CDR3aa: CSVGTPIEQYF; abundance: -; d_gene: -; v_gene: TRBV29-1; j_gene: TRBJ2-7
CDR3nt: TGTGCCAGCAACCCCTCGGGCCTCTCCTACGAGCAGTACTTC; CDR3aa: CASNPSGLSYEQYF; abundance: few; d_gene: -; v_gene: TRBV2; j_gene: TRBJ2-7
CDR3nt: TGTGCCAGCACCTACGCAGGGGTCGATCAGCCCCAGCATTTT; CDR3aa: CASTYAGVDQPQHF; abundance: -; d_gene: -; v_gene: TRBV6-1; j_gene: TRBJ1-5
CDR3nt: TGTGCCAGCAGTTTAGGTATCCCTCCTGAAAAACTGTTTTTT; CDR3aa: CASSLGIPPEKLFF; abundance: -; d_gene: -; v_gene: TRBV12-3/TRBV12-4; j_gene: TRBJ1-4
CDR3nt: TGTGCCAGCACCGGAACAGGGGAGGTTGAAGCTTTCTTT; CDR3aa: CASTGTGEVEAFF; abundance: -; d_gene: TRBD1; v_gene: TRBV28; j_gene: TRBJ1-1
CDR3nt: TGTGCCAGCAGCCCTCCCCGGACCTCTAGCACAGATACGCAGTATTTT; CDR3aa: CASSPPRTSSTDTQYF; abundance: few; d_gene: -; v_gene: TRBV3-1; j_gene: TRBJ2-3
CDR3nt: TGCGCCAGCAGCCAAACGACAGAAAACTATGGCTACACCTTC; CDR3aa: CASSQTTENYGYTF; abundance: few; d_gene: -; v_gene: TRBV4-3; j_gene: TRBJ1-2
CDR3nt: TGCAGTGCGAGTAGAGGGGTGGATTACAATGAGCAGTTCTTC; CDR3aa: CSASRGVDYNEQFF; abundance: -; d_gene: -; v_gene: TRBV20-1; j_gene: TRBJ2-1
CDR3nt: TGTGCCAGCAGTAGGACTAGCGGGAACACAGATACGCAGTATTTT; CDR3aa: CASSRTSGNTDTQYF; abundance: -; d_gene: TRBD2; v_gene: TRBV5-6; j_gene: TRBJ2-3
CDR3nt: TGCAGTGCTAAAGAAGGGAGCGTGAACACTGAAGCTTTCTTT; CDR3aa: CSAKEGSVNTEAFF; abundance: -; d_gene: -; v_gene: TRBV20-1; j_gene: TRBJ1-1
CDR3nt: TGTGCCAGCAGCCCGGGGGGTAGCGTCTACGAGCAGTACTTC; CDR3aa: CASSPGGSVYEQYF; abundance: few; d_gene: TRBD2; v_gene: TRBV7-2; j_gene: TRBJ2-7
CDR3nt: TGTGCCAGCAGTTACTGGGGCGGGAGCACAGATACGCAGTATTTT; CDR3aa: CASSYWGGSTDTQYF; abundance: -; d_gene: -; v_gene: TRBV6-5; j_gene: TRBJ2-3
CDR3nt: TGTGCCAGCAGCTTCCCCCCCCGGACAAGGGAAGGCAATGAGCAGTTCTTC; CDR3aa: CASSFPPRTREGNEQFF; abundance: few; d_gene: -; v_gene: TRBV7-9; j_gene: TRBJ2-1
CDR3nt: TGCGCCAGCAGCGCCCGTTGGAGCAATGAGCAGTTCTTC; CDR3aa: CASSARWSNEQFF; abundance: -; d_gene: -; v_gene: TRBV4-3; j_gene: TRBJ2-1
CDR3nt: TGTGCCAGCAGAGACGACCCGGCCGGGGAGCTGTTTTTT; CDR3aa: CASRDDPAGELFF; abundance: -; d_gene: -; v_gene: TRBV2; j_gene: TRBJ2-2
CDR3nt: TGCAGTGCTAGAGATTTGGCAATCCGCGAGCAGTTCTTC; CDR3aa: CSARDLAIREQFF; abundance: few; d_gene: -; v_gene: TRBV20-1; j_gene: TRBJ2-1
CDR3nt: TGTGCCAGCAGCTTAGCGCCGGGGGAGCTGTTTTTT; CDR3aa: CASSLAPGELFF; abundance: many; d_gene: -; v_gene: TRBV7-8; j_gene: TRBJ2-2